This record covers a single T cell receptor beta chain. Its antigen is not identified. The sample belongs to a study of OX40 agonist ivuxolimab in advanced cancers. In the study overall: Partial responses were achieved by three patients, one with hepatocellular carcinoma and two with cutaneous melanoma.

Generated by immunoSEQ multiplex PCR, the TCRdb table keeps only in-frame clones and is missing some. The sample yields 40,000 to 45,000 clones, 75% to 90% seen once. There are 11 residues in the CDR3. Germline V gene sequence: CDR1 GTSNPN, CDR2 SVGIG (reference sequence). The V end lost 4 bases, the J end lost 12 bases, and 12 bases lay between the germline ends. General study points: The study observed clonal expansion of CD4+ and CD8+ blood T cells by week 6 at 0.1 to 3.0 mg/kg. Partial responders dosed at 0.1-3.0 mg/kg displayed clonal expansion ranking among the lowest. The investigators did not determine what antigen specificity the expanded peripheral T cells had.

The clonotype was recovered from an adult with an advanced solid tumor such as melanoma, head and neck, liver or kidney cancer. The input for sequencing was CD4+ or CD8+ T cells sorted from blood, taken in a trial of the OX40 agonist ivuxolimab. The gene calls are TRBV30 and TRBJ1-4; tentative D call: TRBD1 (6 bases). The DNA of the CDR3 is TGTGCCTGGATTTTAGGGGGGCAACTGTTTTTT. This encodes CAWILGGQLFF.